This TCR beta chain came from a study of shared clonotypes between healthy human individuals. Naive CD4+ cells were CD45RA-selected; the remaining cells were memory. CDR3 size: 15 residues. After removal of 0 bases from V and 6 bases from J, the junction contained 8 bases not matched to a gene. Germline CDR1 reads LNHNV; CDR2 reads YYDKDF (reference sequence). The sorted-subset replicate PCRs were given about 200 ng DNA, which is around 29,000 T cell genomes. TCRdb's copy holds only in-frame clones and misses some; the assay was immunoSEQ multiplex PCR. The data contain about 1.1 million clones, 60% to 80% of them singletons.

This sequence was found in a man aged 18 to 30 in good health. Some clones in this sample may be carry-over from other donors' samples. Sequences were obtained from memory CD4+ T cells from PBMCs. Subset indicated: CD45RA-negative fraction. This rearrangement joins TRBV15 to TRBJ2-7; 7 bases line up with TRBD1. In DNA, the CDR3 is TGTGCCACCAGCAGAGATAAGGGACAGTCTAGCGAGCAGTACTTC. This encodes CATSRDKGQSSEQYF.